The 21 T cell receptor beta chains below all came from one sample that was sequenced in a study of blood T cells in healthy people across ages (dated by TCRdb to the mid-2010s). Library prep was done by 5' RACE. TCRdb names Illumina HiSeq 2500 as the instrument used. A second roughly 7 to 11 cycle PCR used a sample-barcoded 5' primer and a J-beta primer mix. Clones were called with MiXCR by TCRdb after fastp trimmed the public reads at Q25, and only in-frame beta chains were retained. Entries are consolidated by CDR3 protein sequence, retaining the most common genes and DNA. Here the sample has 1.5 million or so distinct CDR3 sequences; 35% to 45% occur a single time. The ten largest clones add up to 7.9% of the sample. Sequencing used blood. Source of these receptors: a woman younger than 30 in good health.

This clonotype is a singleton in its sample. At one end, the junction sequence differs from germline, possibly due to a read error. The chain is built from TRBV4-1 and TRBJ2-1; D possibly corresponds to TRBD2 (5 bases). The CDR3 covers 15 residues. Looked up from germline, CDR1 is MGHRA and CDR2 is YSYEKL. The CDR3 DNA reads as TGCGCCAACAGCCCCGGCCCGGGGATGTACAATGAGCAGTTCTTC. Residues: CANSPGPGMYNEQFF.

A few counts support this clonotype. DNA of the CDR3: TGTGCCAGCAGGAGTGGGCGGGCAACAACTAATGAAAAACTGTTTTTT. Its translation: CASRSGRATTNEKLFF. The chain is built from TRBV2 and TRBJ1-4; no firm D call. Germline V gene data show CDR1 as SNHLY and CDR2 as FYNNEI. With 6 bases removed from V and 0 bases from J, the gap between germline ends came to 14 bases. The CDR3 spans 16 residues. Using reference TRBV2 and TRBJ1-4 for the parts outside the CDR3, the full variable domain is EPEVTQTPSHQVTQMGQEVILRCVPISNHLYFYWYRQILGQKVEFLVSFYNNEISEKSEIFDDQFSVERPDGSNFTLKIRSTKLEDSAMYFCASRSGRATTNEKLFFGSGTQLSVL.

This rearrangement joins TRBV11-2 to TRBJ2-1; 7 bases map to TRBD1. V lost 2 bases, J lost 6 bases, and 7 bases stayed unmatched. From germline, CDR1 is SGHAT and CDR2 FQNNGV. The CDR3 runs to 15 residues. CDR3 sequence reads: CASSLYPDRSNEQFF. Here the CDR3 DNA reads TGTGCCAGCAGCTTATACCCGGACAGGTCCAATGAGCAGTTCTTC.

Turning to this clonotype: Lacking the conserved final phenylalanine or tryptophan, this CDR3 likely reflects a read error. J is TRBJ2-5 and V is TRBV20-1; D is undetermined. The CDR3 has 12 residues. Germline CDR1 reads DFQATT; CDR2 reads SNEGSKA (reference sequence). Trimming took off 6 bases at V and 3 bases at J, with 11 bases between the two ends. In DNA, the CDR3 is TGCAGTGCCCTGGACGTCAAAGAGACCCAGTACTCC. This encodes CSALDVKETQYS.

This clonotype was picked up a small number of times. The chain carries TRBV29-1 and TRBJ2-1, with D perhaps TRBD2 (5 bases). Trimming shortened V by 4 bases and J by 9 bases, and 13 bases separated the two germline ends. CDR3 size: 12 residues. Germline CDR1 is SQVTM and CDR2 is ANQGSEA. In DNA, the CDR3 is TGCAGCGTTGGCCCACCACGGGGTGAGCAGTTCTTC. Encoded protein: CSVGPPRGEQFF.

V usage is TRBV4-1 and J usage is TRBJ2-1; tentatively, D is TRBD1 (6 bases). This CDR3 contains 15 residues. V was clipped by 2 bases and J by 10 bases, with 18 bases between them. Germline values: CDR1 MGHRA, CDR2 YSYEKL. This chain's CDR3 is CASSQHPGESYEQFF. In DNA, the CDR3 is TGCGCCAGCAGCCAACATCCAGGGGAATCCTACGAGCAGTTCTTC.

This chain uses TRBV2 with TRBJ2-5; D is tentatively TRBD1 or TRBD2 (5 bases each). The CDR3 spans 18 residues. Germline V gives CDR1 SNHLY, CDR2 FYNNEI. The V gene lost 6 bases and the J gene lost 0 bases, with 23 bases spanning the gap. The CDR3 DNA follows: TGTGCCAGCAGCCGAACGGGGCTAGCAACACGGTACCAAGAGACCCAGTACTTC. This translates into CASSRTGLATRYQETQYF.

A note on this clonotype: The junction and the germline gene differ at one end; a read error may be behind it. The chain couples TRBV5-1 to TRBJ2-4; 13 bases map to TRBD2. The CDR3 has 14 residues. From germline, CDR1 is SGHRS and CDR2 YFSETQ. CDR3 DNA: TGCGCCAGCAGCTTGGCCGCGACTAGCGGGAGGTGGCACTTC. Encoded protein: CASSLAATSGRWHF. The full variable domain, with the rest looked up from reference TRBV5-1 and TRBJ2-4, is KAGVTQTPRYLIKTRGQQVTLSCSPISGHRSVSWYQQTPGQGLQFLFEYFSETQRNKGNFPGRFSGRQFSNSRSEMNVSTLELGDSALYLCASSLAATSGRWHFGAGTRLSVL.

V and J are TRBV3-1 and TRBJ1-1; 7 bases are a match to TRBD1. Per germline, CDR1 LGHDT and CDR2 YNNKEL (reference sequence). V lost 4 bases to trimming and J lost 7 bases; unmatched junction nucleotides: 15. CDR3 length equals 16 residues. CDR3: CASSRTGTVKGIEAFF. The CDR3 DNA reads as TGTGCCAGCAGCCGAACAGGGACAGTAAAGGGGATTGAAGCTTTCTTT.

The table lists this clonotype with a count of one. J is TRBJ2-1 and V is TRBV11-2, with TRBD2 matching 13 bases. Germline lookup yields CDR1 SGHAT and CDR2 FQNNGV. The CDR3 is made up of 16 amino acids. V shed 1 base, J shed 9 bases, and the junction held 6 bases outside the gene matches. The CDR3 sequence: CASSLGTSGRVVEQFF. The CDR3 DNA follows: TGTGCCAGCAGCTTAGGAACTAGCGGGAGGGTGGTTGAGCAGTTCTTC.

The V and J genes are TRBV29-1 and TRBJ2-5, with D perhaps matching TRBD1 (6 bases). The CDR3 is made up of 16 amino acids. Trimming stripped 8 bases from V and 0 bases from J, with 22 bases between. Per germline, CDR1 SQVTM and CDR2 ANQGSEA. The CDR3 nucleotides are TGCAGCTTCTCCCCGGCCGAAACAGGGTACCAAGAGACCCAGTACTTC. Translation: CSFSPAETGYQETQYF.

This rearrangement joins TRBV2 to TRBJ1-1; possibly TRBD1 for D (5 bases). V was shortened by 6 bases and J by 5 bases, with 16 bases between the two germline ends. Germline values: CDR1 SNHLY, CDR2 FYNNEI. The CDR3 covers 14 residues. Here the CDR3 reads CASRTDGKRTEAFF. The CDR3 DNA reads as TGTGCCAGCAGGACAGACGGGAAAAGGACTGAAGCTTTCTTT.

Comments on this clonotype: An end of the junction does not agree with germline; a read error may underlie this. The gene calls are TRBV25-1 and TRBJ1-2; D is undetermined. The CDR3 is 13 residues long. The germline CDR1 and CDR2 sequences are MGHDK and SYGVNS. CDR3 sequence: CASSTVINHGYTF. The CDR3 DNA reads TGTGCCAGCAGCACAGTGATTAACCATGGCTACACCTTC.

This clonotype was found a few times. The rearrangement joins TRBV7-9 to TRBJ2-7, with D possibly being TRBD2 (6 bases). Trimming shortened V by 1 base and J by 6 bases, and 16 bases separated the two germline ends. Germline V gives CDR1 SEHNR, CDR2 FQNEAQ (reference sequence). The CDR3 is 15 residues long. CDR3 sequence (DNA): TGTGCCAGCAGCTTAGTTGCGGGGCCCCTCGGCGAGCAGTACTTC. This translates into CASSLVAGPLGEQYF.

The chain is built from TRBV11-2 and TRBJ2-7; TRBD2 might be the D (7 bases). V lost 2 bases to trimming and J lost 0 bases, with 23 bases between them. CDR1 SGHAT and CDR2 FQNNGV come from the germline V gene. This CDR3 has 19 residues. The CDR3 nucleotides read TGTGCCAGCAGCTTATACGGGAAAACGGGCGGGGGCCCCTCCTACGAGCAGTACTTC. This encodes CASSLYGKTGGGPSYEQYF.

The rearrangement links TRBV4-1 to TRBJ2-3; 8 bases fit TRBD1. CDR1 and CDR2 (germline): MGHRA, YSYEKL. V was clipped by 2 bases and J by 7 bases; unmatched bases: 11. The CDR3 is 16 residues long. CDR3 sequence (DNA): TGCGCCAGCAGCCAACCCCGACAGGGGTTGGGGAATACGCAGTATTTT. Translating it yields CASSQPRQGLGNTQYF.

This clonotype was observed a single time. The rearrangement uses TRBV7-3 and TRBJ2-7, with a tentative D call TRBD2 (6 bases). The CDR3 covers 15 residues. Germline V gene data show CDR1 as SGHTA and CDR2 as FQGTGA. V lost 2 bases to trimming and J lost 7 bases, with 18 bases between them. Written as DNA, the CDR3 is TGTGCCAGCAGCTTAGGCGGGGAACTACACAATGAGCAGTACTTC. Encoded protein: CASSLGGELHNEQYF.

This clonotype was seen repeatedly, ten times or more. The chain uses TRBV5-1 and TRBJ1-2; 7 bases are shared with TRBD1. The V gene's germline CDR1 is SGHRS and CDR2 YFSETQ. The V gene end was trimmed by 2 bases and the J gene end by 6 bases; junction bases not matched to a gene: 1. CDR3 length: 12 residues. The CDR3 DNA sequence: TGCGCCAGCAGCTTTCAGGGGGATGGCTACACCTTC. Translated, it gives CASSFQGDGYTF.

This clonotype occurred once. The chain couples TRBV4-2 to TRBJ2-7; perhaps TRBD2 as D (5 bases). CDR3 length: 18 amino acids. Germline CDR1 and CDR2: LGHNA and YNFKEQ. The V gene lost 3 bases and the J gene lost 2 bases, with 23 bases spanning the gap. CDR3 DNA sequence: TGTGCCAGCAGCCAGGGATTAAGCGGCGGGTTAAGCCCCTACGAGCAGTACTTC. This codes for CASSQGLSGGLSPYEQYF.

This clonotype was recorded a few times. J is TRBJ2-7 and V is TRBV20-1; TRBD1 matches at 9 bases. The CDR3 spans 14 residues. Unmatched junction bases numbered 10, after V lost 6 bases and J lost 4 bases. Germline V gene data show CDR1 as DFQATT and CDR2 as SNEGSKA (reference sequence). CDR3 DNA sequence: TGCAGTGCGTCCACCGGGACAGGGATATACGAGCAGTACTTC. Its protein is CSASTGTGIYEQYF.

In this sample, this clonotype turned up a few times. The chain combines TRBV5-1 with TRBJ2-1, with D perhaps TRBD1 or TRBD2 (5 bases each). CDR3 length: 15 residues. CDR1 SGHRS and CDR2 YFSETQ come from the germline V gene. V lost 5 bases and J 8 bases, leaving 20 bases between the germline ends. The CDR3, as DNA: TGCGCCAGCAGTCCCGGGACCCCCAATGTGGATGAGCAGTTCTTC. This sequence encodes CASSPGTPNVDEQFF. The full variable domain, in which reference TRBV5-1 and TRBJ2-1 provide the parts outside the CDR3, is KAGVTQTPRYLIKTRGQQVTLSCSPISGHRSVSWYQQTPGQGLQFLFEYFSETQRNKGNFPGRFSGRQFSNSRSEMNVSTLELGDSALYLCASSPGTPNVDEQFFGPGTRLTVL.